The 18 T cell receptor beta chains below all came from one sample that was sequenced in a study of Ad26.COV2.S vaccination and SARS-CoV-2 variants. Treatment here: some 19 received Ad26.COV2.S at low or high dose, single or two shots; 5 received placebo; per-sample allocation not given. Collection of samples fell on day 63 after the first vaccine or placebo injection. Data came from immunoSEQ multiplex PCR; TCRdb stores just in-frame clones and leaves some out. The table has about 350,000 clones, more than 75% seen once. This material consisted of peripheral blood, taken in a trial of Ad26.COV2.S vaccine versus placebo. These receptor sequences come from a person aged 18 to 65 who received the Ad26.COV2.S COVID-19 vaccine or a placebo.

This clone was picked up one time. This rearrangement joins TRBV5-1 to TRBJ2-7, with 7 bases matching TRBD2. Per the germline V gene, CDR1 is SGHRS and CDR2 is YFSETQ. The CDR3 is 12 amino acids. Trimming at V came to 2 bases and at J to 4 bases, leaving 0 bases not matched to a gene. The CDR3 is CASSFGGYEQYF. CDR3 bases: TGCGCCAGCAGCTTCGGGGGGTACGAGCAGTACTTC.

V and J are TRBV4-1 and TRBJ2-6, with 7 nucleotides matching TRBD1. V shed 1 base and J 2 bases; nucleotides not matched to a gene: 2. Per the germline V gene, CDR1 is MGHRA and CDR2 is YSYEKL. The CDR3 has 16 residues. DNA of the CDR3: TGCGCCAGCAGCCAAGTCGGGACAGCTGGGGCCAACGTCCTGACTTTC. Its translation is CASSQVGTAGANVLTF.

The J gene is TRBJ2-5, the V gene TRBV7-2; D may be TRBD2 (5 bases). The CDR3 is 13 amino acids. CDR1 is SGHTA, CDR2 FQGNSA, per germline. V gave up 6 bases and J gave up 0 bases, with 8 bases separating them. CDR3 residues: CASSGGYQETQYF. CDR3 sequence (DNA): TGTGCCAGCAGTGGCGGGTACCAAGAGACCCAGTACTTC.

The V call is TRBV3-1 (or the pseudogene TRBV3-2), the J call TRBJ1-2; D call uncertain. The CDR3 is 14 amino acids. Deletions cut 4 bases from V and 5 bases from J, with 14 bases between. Germline V lookup: CDR1 LGHDT, CDR2 YNNKEL (reference sequence). CDR3 DNA sequence: TGTGCCAGCAGCCCCGAAACGCGGGTATATGGCTACACCTTC. As protein: CASSPETRVYGYTF.

The V gene is TRBV6-5, the J gene TRBJ2-7; possibly TRBD1 for D (5 bases). V was shortened by 5 bases and J by 9 bases, with 11 bases between the two germline ends. Germline values: CDR1 MNHEY, CDR2 SVGAGI. The CDR3 contains 11 residues. CDR3 sequence (DNA): TGTGCCAGCAGTCGTACAGGCCTGCAGTACTTC. This sequence encodes CASSRTGLQYF.

Here the CDR3 reads CSAIRGGGYTF. The CDR3 nucleotides are TGCAGTGCTATACGCGGCGGCGGCTACACCTTC. J is TRBJ1-2 and V is TRBV20-1; unclear D gene. V lost 4 bases, J lost 8 bases, and 11 bases lay in between. Germline assignment: CDR1 DFQATT and CDR2 SNEGSKA (reference sequence). This CDR3 region has 11 residues.

The V gene is TRBV30, the J gene TRBJ2-1; no clear D. The V gene's germline CDR1 is GTSNPN and CDR2 SVGIG (reference sequence). The CDR3 consists of 15 residues. Trimming stripped 0 bases from V and 3 bases from J, with 12 bases between. CDR3 amino acids: CAWSVTEKSYNEQFF. CDR3 DNA sequence: TGTGCCTGGAGTGTAACAGAGAAAAGCTACAATGAGCAGTTCTTC.

DNA of the CDR3: TGTGCCAGCAGCTTGGCCACAGGGGGACCGAACACCGGGGAGCTGTTTTTT. Amino acid sequence: CASSLATGGPNTGELFF. J is TRBJ2-2 and V is TRBV5-4, with 8 nucleotides matching TRBD1. The CDR3 runs to 17 residues. Germline assignment: CDR1 SGHNT and CDR2 YYREEE (reference sequence). V lost 0 bases and J lost 0; bases outside the gene matches: 4.

This chain joins TRBV3-1 (or the pseudogene TRBV3-2) and TRBJ2-5; D is uncertain. The CDR3 runs to 14 residues. Germline values: CDR1 LGHDT, CDR2 YNNKEL (reference sequence). Trimming took 4 bases from V and 5 from J, leaving 14 bases between them. The DNA for the CDR3 is TGTGCCAGCAGCCCGCGGACCCCTTCCGAGACCCAGTACTTC. Translating it yields CASSPRTPSETQYF.

V is TRBV5-4 and J is TRBJ1-1, with 9 bases lining up with TRBD1. V shed 0 bases, J shed 3 bases, and the junction held 6 bases outside the gene matches. The germline V gene encodes CDR1 SGHNT and CDR2 YYREEE (reference sequence). CDR3 length equals 16 residues. CDR3 nucleotide sequence: TGTGCCAGCAGCTTGGAGACAGGGGGTGAAGACACTGAAGCTTTCTTT. It codes for CASSLETGGEDTEAFF.

The CDR3 DNA follows: TGTGCCAGCTCACCCGGGAAGGAGCGTTGGGTTAAAGGGAACATTCAGTACTTC. Translation gives CASSPGKERWVKGNIQYF. V gene TRBV18 combines with J gene TRBJ2-4; the D gene is possibly TRBD2 (5 bases). Germline CDR1 is KGHSH and CDR2 is LQKENI. CDR3 length equals 18 residues. Between the trimmed V and J ends, which lost 3 bases and 7 bases, there was a span of 25 bases.

The rearrangement links TRBV4-1 to TRBJ2-7; D possibly corresponds to TRBD1 (5 bases). Trimming took off 3 bases at V and 3 bases at J, with 12 bases between the two ends. Germline CDR1 reads MGHRA; CDR2 reads YSYEKL. The CDR3 sequence is 14 residues long. DNA for the CDR3: TGCGCCAGCAGCCAGAACACAGGTTTCTACGAGCAGTACTTC. It specifies CASSQNTGFYEQYF.

The rearrangement links TRBV29-1 to TRBJ2-2, with 11 bases that match TRBD2. Germline CDR1 and CDR2: SQVTM and ANQGSEA. This CDR3 spans 16 amino acids. Germline trimming cut 6 bases from V and 3 bases from J; bases unmatched to any gene: 9. CDR3 DNA: TGCAGCGTGGTCACTAGCGGGAGTACCGACACCGGGGAGCTGTTTTTT. Amino acid sequence: CSVVTSGSTDTGELFF.

This clone was seen just once. The rearrangement joins TRBV28 to TRBJ2-5; D possibly matches TRBD1 or TRBD2 (6 bases each). The CDR3 is made up of 14 amino acids. Germline V CDR1 and CDR2: MDHEN, SYDVKM. The V end lost 1 base, the J end lost 7 bases, and 13 bases lay between the germline ends. The CDR3 DNA sequence: TGTGCCAGCAGTTTATTCGGGGGCGATGGGACCCAGTACTTC. It yields the protein CASSLFGGDGTQYF.

The V gene is TRBV5-8, the J gene TRBJ2-1; 8 bases match TRBD2. The CDR3 sequence is 16 residues long. Losses at the gene ends were 4 bases for V and 3 bases for J; bases not matched to a gene: 9. Germline-derived CDR1 and CDR2 are SGHTS and YDEGEE. The DNA of the CDR3 is TGTGCCAGCAGCCTAGGGGCGGGGGGCTTCTACAATGAGCAGTTCTTC. Translation gives CASSLGAGGFYNEQFF.

V usage is TRBV15 and J usage is TRBJ1-2; weak D call: TRBD1 (5 bases). The V gene lost 3 bases and the J gene lost 7 bases, with 21 bases spanning the gap. The CDR3 extends over 16 amino acids. Germline lookup yields CDR1 LNHNV and CDR2 YYDKDF (reference sequence). The CDR3 DNA follows: TGTGCCACCAGCAGTGGATCAGGGAAGCGCAATGGTGGCTACACCTTC. This codes for CATSSGSGKRNGGYTF.

DNA for the CDR3: TGTGCCAGCAGCCCCCGAGTTGGAAGGAACACTGAAGCTTTCTTT. Translation: CASSPRVGRNTEAFF. The gene calls are TRBV7-6 and TRBJ1-1; D not certain. This CDR3 has 15 amino acids. Germline CDR1 reads SGHVS; CDR2 reads FNYEAQ. Trimming left V 5 bases short and J 1 base short, with 14 bases between.

This clone occurred a few times. The V call is TRBV19, the J call TRBJ2-1; the match to TRBD1 covers 7 bases. The length of the CDR3 is 17 residues. After removal of 3 bases from V and 8 bases from J, the junction contained 16 bases not matched to a gene. The germline CDR1 and CDR2 sequences are LNHDA and SQIVND (reference sequence). Here the CDR3 reads CASSIPKHRGGDDEQFF. CDR3 coding DNA: TGTGCCAGTAGTATTCCTAAACACAGGGGCGGCGACGATGAGCAGTTCTTC. The variable domain in full, with the rest retrieved from reference TRBV19 and TRBJ2-1, is DGGITQSPKYLFRKEGQNVTLSCEQNLNHDAMYWYRQDPGQGLRLIYYSQIVNDFQKGDIAEGYSVSREKKESFPLTVTSAQKNPTAFYLCASSIPKHRGGDDEQFFGPGTRLTVL.